This TCR beta chain was sequenced for a study of tissue T cells after allogeneic stem cell transplantation. Comment on this clone: These gene names are mouse names. The read gets to within 1 residue of the CDR3 end, and the germline J gene fills in the rest.

The data were produced by immunoSEQ multiplex PCR, yet TCRdb's version contains in-frame clones alone and is incomplete. The sample has around 6,800 clones; about 50% are singletons. Time point in this sample: mouse harvest day 7 after allogeneic transplant. The graft held 10^6 splenic CD5+ T cells and 10^7 T-cell-depleted bone marrow cells. Germline lookup yields CDR1 MNHDT and CDR2 YYDKIL. Trimming took off 3 bases at V and 2 bases at J, with 8 bases between the two ends. This CDR3 region has 13 residues. This chain connects TRBV17 to TRBJ2-7; TRBD1 or TRBD2 may be the D gene (6 bases each). The sequenced material came from lymph node tissue. This TCR came from a female BALB/c mouse given C57BL/6 T cells with graft-versus-host disease after an allogeneic hematopoietic cell transplant. Partial CDR3 DNA: TGTGCTAGCAGTAGTGGGGGCCCCTATGAACAGTAC. This sequence encodes CASSSGGPYEQY. The entire CDR3 is CASSSGGPYEQYF.